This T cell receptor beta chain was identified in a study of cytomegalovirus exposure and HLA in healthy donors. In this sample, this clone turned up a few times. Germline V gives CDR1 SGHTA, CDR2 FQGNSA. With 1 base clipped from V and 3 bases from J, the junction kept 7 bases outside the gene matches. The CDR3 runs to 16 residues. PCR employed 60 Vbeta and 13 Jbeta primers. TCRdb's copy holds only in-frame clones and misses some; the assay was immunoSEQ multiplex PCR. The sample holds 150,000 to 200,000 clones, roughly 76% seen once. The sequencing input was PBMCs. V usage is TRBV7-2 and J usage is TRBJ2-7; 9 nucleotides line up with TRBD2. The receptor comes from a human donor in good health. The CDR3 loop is CASSLGPSGDYYEQYF. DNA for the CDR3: TGTGCCAGCAGCTTAGGACCTAGCGGGGATTACTACGAGCAGTACTTC.